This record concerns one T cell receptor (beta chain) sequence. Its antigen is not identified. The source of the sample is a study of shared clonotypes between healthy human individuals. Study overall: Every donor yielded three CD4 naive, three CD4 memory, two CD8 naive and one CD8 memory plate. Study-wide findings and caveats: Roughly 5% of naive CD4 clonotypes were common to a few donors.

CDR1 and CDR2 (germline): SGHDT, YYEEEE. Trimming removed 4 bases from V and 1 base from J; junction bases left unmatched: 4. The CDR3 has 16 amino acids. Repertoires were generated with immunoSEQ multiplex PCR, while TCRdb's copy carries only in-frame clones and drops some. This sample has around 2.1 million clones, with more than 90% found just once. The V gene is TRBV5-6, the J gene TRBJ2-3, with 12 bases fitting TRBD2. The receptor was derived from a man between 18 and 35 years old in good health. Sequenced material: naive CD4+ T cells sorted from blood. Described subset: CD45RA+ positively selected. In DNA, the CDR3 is TGTGCCAGCAGCCAGCGACTAGCGGGAGGCACAGATACGCAGTATTTT. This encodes CASSQRLAGGTDTQYF.